Shown below are 20 T cell receptor beta chains from a single sample sequenced in a study of CD8 T cells in ankylosing spondylitis. Study-level results: The study identified a TCR beta motif of under ten highly homologous variants that appeared characteristic of ankylosing spondylitis blood.

Each CDR3 protein gets one entry after TCRdb re-called the 5' RACE reads with MiXCR. The sample lists 700,000 to 850,000 distinct CDR3 sequences; 12% were seen once. These TCRs are of unknown antigen specificity. Material: blood, either unsorted or a sorted T cell fraction (not recorded which). The receptors derive from a male donor with ankylosing spondylitis.

The chain has TRBV7-8 and TRBJ2-7, with a tentative D call TRBD1 (6 bases). V was pared by 5 bases and J by 5 bases, with 19 bases between. CDR1 is SGHVS and CDR2 is FQNEAQ in the germline V gene. This CDR3 region has 15 residues. The CDR3 DNA reads TGTGCCAGCAGCCAAAAGACCGGGACATACAACGAGCAGTACTTC. Its protein product is CASSQKTGTYNEQYF.

This clonotype was found a few times. The DNA of the CDR3 is TGCGCCAGCAGCCAAGTGGGGACTGGCCCAGATACGCAGTATTTT. It specifies CASSQVGTGPDTQYF. The J gene is TRBJ2-3, the V gene TRBV4-3; D is possibly TRBD2 (6 bases). Germline-derived CDR1 and CDR2 are LGHNA and YSLEER. The CDR3 extends over 15 amino acids. V was cut by 1 base and J by 4 bases, with 12 bases left in between.

This clonotype was observed many times. The chain carries TRBV20-1 and TRBJ2-3; no reliable D call. Trimming took 0 bases from V and 4 from J, leaving 11 bases between them. Per the germline V gene, CDR1 is DFQATT and CDR2 is SNEGSKA (reference sequence). The CDR3 has 14 residues. CDR3 region: CSARDPRGPDTQYF. Here the CDR3 DNA reads TGCAGTGCTAGAGACCCTCGTGGCCCAGATACGCAGTATTTT.

This clonotype was observed a few times. The chain joins TRBV9 to TRBJ2-1; 7 bases are shared with TRBD2. Looked up from germline, CDR1 is SGDLS and CDR2 is YYNGEE. V was pared by 2 bases and J by 3 bases, with 5 bases of the junction left unmatched. The CDR3 loop spans 15 amino acids. The DNA for the CDR3 is TGTGCCAGCAGCGTCGGCGGGAGAGACTACAATGAGCAGTTCTTC. It translates to CASSVGGRDYNEQFF.

The V call is TRBV18, the J call TRBJ2-5, with D unclear. From germline, CDR1 is KGHSH and CDR2 LQKENI. The CDR3 consists of 13 residues. The V gene lost 2 bases and the J gene lost 2 bases, with 6 bases spanning the gap. CDR3 amino acids: CASSPEVQETQYF. In DNA form, the CDR3 reads TGTGCCAGCTCACCAGAGGTACAAGAGACCCAGTACTTC.

This clonotype was observed at least ten times. This rearrangement joins TRBV10-3 to TRBJ1-1; 10 bases agree with TRBD1. There are 18 residues in the CDR3. Germline values: CDR1 ENHRY, CDR2 SYGVKD. V gave up 0 bases and J gave up 1 base; unmatched junction bases: 8. The CDR3 loop is CAISESGTGDTWNTEAFF. The CDR3 bases are TGTGCCATCAGTGAGTCGGGGACAGGGGATACCTGGAACACTGAAGCTTTCTTT.

This clonotype was picked up a small number of times. The chain recombines TRBV11-1 with TRBJ2-1, with 13 bases identical to TRBD2. CDR1 and CDR2 from the germline V gene are SGHAT and FQDESV (reference sequence). J was trimmed by 4 bases and V by 3 bases; bases with no gene match: 6. CDR3 length: 17 residues. CDR3 sequence: CASSLGLAGPPYNEQFF. CDR3 bases: TGTGCCAGCAGCTTGGGACTAGCGGGACCACCTTACAATGAGCAGTTCTTC.

The chain joins TRBV5-1 to TRBJ2-3; D is possibly TRBD2 (5 bases). Between the trimmed V and J ends, which lost 0 bases and 4 bases, there was a span of 15 bases. Germline CDR1 and CDR2: SGHRS and YFSETQ. The length of the CDR3 is 16 residues. As DNA, the CDR3 is TGCGCCAGCAGCTTGGCGGCCGCGGTTAGCGCAGATACGCAGTATTTT. Its translation is CASSLAAAVSADTQYF.

V and J are TRBV4-1 and TRBJ1-2; unclear D gene. The CDR3 is 14 residues long. With 1 base removed from V and 1 base from J, the gap between germline ends came to 7 bases. From germline, CDR1 is MGHRA and CDR2 YSYEKL. The CDR3 DNA follows: TGCGCCAGCAGCCAAGGGACGGATAACTATGGCTACACCTTC. This translates into CASSQGTDNYGYTF.

This clonotype appeared many times. The V and J genes are TRBV6-1 and TRBJ1-6; D unresolved. This CDR3 region has 13 residues. V was cut by 6 bases and J by 7 bases, with 10 bases left in between. CDR1 is MNHNS and CDR2 is SASEGT in the germline V gene. For the CDR3, the DNA is TGTGCCAGCAGCTTGGATCCAAATTCACCCCTCCACTTT. This translates into CASSLDPNSPLHF.

This clonotype was observed many times. This sequence joins TRBV12-3 or TRBV12-4 and TRBJ2-7, with D perhaps TRBD1 (5 bases). The length of the CDR3 is 13 residues. V shed 6 bases and J shed 0 bases, with 9 bases lying between them. The CDR3 sequence is CASSKDSSYEQYF. The CDR3 DNA reads TGTGCCAGCAGCAAAGACAGCTCCTACGAGCAGTACTTC.

This clonotype has a handful of counts. This chain uses TRBV5-1 with TRBJ2-5; no reliable D call. There are 12 residues in the CDR3. CDR1 is SGHRS, CDR2 YFSETQ, per germline. Trimming took off 2 bases at V and 5 bases at J, with 7 bases between the two ends. This CDR3 reads CASSLVWETQYF. The CDR3 nucleotides read TGCGCCAGCAGCTTAGTTTGGGAGACCCAGTACTTC. The whole variable domain, filled in from reference TRBV5-1 and TRBJ2-5, reads KAGVTQTPRYLIKTRGQQVTLSCSPISGHRSVSWYQQTPGQGLQFLFEYFSETQRNKGNFPGRFSGRQFSNSRSEMNVSTLELGDSALYLCASSLVWETQYFGPGTRLLVL.

This clonotype was seen ten or more times. The chain's CDR3 is CASSKGHRGSLAKNIQYF. For the CDR3, the DNA is TGTGCCAGCAGTAAGGGCCATCGAGGCAGTCTAGCCAAAAACATTCAGTACTTC. The rearrangement uses TRBV6-2 or TRBV6-3 and TRBJ2-4; D is undetermined. V gave up 5 bases and J gave up 0 bases, with 20 bases separating them. The CDR3 is made up of 18 amino acids. CDR1 and CDR2 (germline): MNHEY, SVGEGT.

This clonotype was seen at least ten times. The V gene is TRBV6-4, the J gene TRBJ2-3; 9 positions agree with TRBD2. Germline lookup yields CDR1 MRHNA and CDR2 SNTAGT. V shed 5 bases and J 4 bases; nucleotides not matched to a gene: 7. This CDR3 comprises 15 residues. The CDR3 DNA reads TGTGCCAGCAGTTCCCATAGCGGGGGCCCAGATACGCAGTATTTT. Its translation is CASSSHSGGPDTQYF.

This clonotype was observed a few times. The V gene is TRBV29-1, the J gene TRBJ2-2; the D gene is possibly TRBD2 (6 bases). Deletions cut 7 bases from V and 4 bases from J, with 13 bases between. Germline lookup yields CDR1 SQVTM and CDR2 ANQGSEA. This CDR3 has 13 amino acids. The CDR3 sequence is CSARLGSTGELFF. In DNA form, the CDR3 reads TGCAGCGCCAGACTAGGTTCCACCGGGGAGCTGTTTTTT.

The chain combines TRBV5-1 with TRBJ2-7; D is unclear. The CDR3 extends over 13 amino acids. V was cut by 6 bases and J by 2 bases, with 12 bases left in between. Germline V gene sequence: CDR1 SGHRS, CDR2 YFSETQ. CDR3 loop: CASKTTSAYEQYF. For the CDR3, the DNA is TGCGCCAGCAAGACCACGAGTGCCTACGAGCAGTACTTC.

This clonotype appeared a few times. The V call is TRBV9, the J call TRBJ1-1, with 8 bases identical to TRBD1. With 3 bases clipped from V and 4 bases from J, the junction kept 14 bases outside the gene matches. This CDR3 region has 17 residues. From germline, CDR1 is SGDLS and CDR2 YYNGEE. CDR3 sequence reads: CASSANPWTGQGTEAFF. In nucleotides, the CDR3 is TGTGCCAGCAGCGCTAACCCCTGGACAGGGCAGGGCACTGAAGCTTTCTTT.

In its sample, this clonotype was seen a few times. This chain connects TRBV7-3 to TRBJ2-1; 9 bases map to TRBD2. From germline, CDR1 is SGHTA and CDR2 FQGTGA. CDR3 size: 17 residues. Unmatched junction bases numbered 11, after V lost 1 base and J lost 7 bases. CDR3 residues: CASSLSPQAGGLNEQFF. The CDR3 nucleotides read TGTGCCAGCAGCTTAAGCCCCCAAGCGGGGGGCCTGAATGAGCAGTTCTTC.

The chain has TRBV5-1 and TRBJ2-7, with a weak D call TRBD1 (5 bases). Germline V gene sequence: CDR1 SGHRS, CDR2 YFSETQ. The CDR3 runs 15 residues. V was cut by 3 bases and J by 3 bases, with 16 bases left in between. The CDR3 sequence: CASSSTNQGYYEQYF. In DNA form, the CDR3 reads TGCGCCAGCAGCTCTACAAACCAGGGTTACTACGAGCAGTACTTC.

This clonotype appeared a few times. The chain uses TRBV7-2 and TRBJ2-7; either TRBD1 or TRBD2 may supply D (6 bases each). The CDR3 is made up of 15 amino acids. The V and J ends lost 3 bases and 0 bases respectively, with 12 bases between them. Germline V gives CDR1 SGHTA, CDR2 FQGNSA. CDR3 loop: CASSLEGGPSYEQYF. The CDR3 coding sequence is TGTGCCAGCAGCTTGGAGGGGGGCCCCTCCTACGAGCAGTACTTC.